This T cell receptor (beta chain) comes out of a study of tumor and adjacent non-tumor tissue in lung cancer. Overall study: There were around 11 adenocarcinoma, 2 squamous cell carcinoma and 1 small cell lung cancer cases. Samples averaged about 4.2 million productive TCRbeta reads each.

The V gene's germline CDR1 is LGHNA and CDR2 YNFKEQ. This CDR3 is built from 18 residues. As regards this clonotype: At one end, the junction sequence differs from germline, possibly due to a read error.

This sample's RNA came from whole unsorted tissue. Distant lung tissue was collected more than 3 cm away from the tumor edge. Between August and November 2014, newly diagnosed, chemotherapy-naive lung cancer patients underwent thoracic surgery in China. TCRbeta libraries were built with three rounds of nested PCR, modified from ARM-PCR. MiXCR, run by TCRdb on the multiplex PCR reads, gives a single entry per CDR3 protein. This sample yields fewer than 55,000 distinct CDR3 sequences, of which roughly 60% are seen a single time; around 20% belongs to the top ten. This TCR derives from a woman in her thirties or forties with non-small cell lung cancer. Material for sequencing was distant non-tumor lung tissue. V gene TRBV4-2 combines with J gene TRBJ1-6; D unresolved. The CDR3 spells CTSSQEPPAGLGNSPLHF. For the CDR3, the DNA is TGTACCAGCAGCCAAGAACCCCCGGCGGGGTTGGGTAATTCACCCCTCCACTTT.